The 9 T cell receptor beta chains below come from one sample, sequenced in a study of CD8 T cells in ankylosing spondylitis. TCRdb independently ran MiXCR on the 5' RACE reads; one entry per CDR3 protein. The sample consists of around 300,000 distinct CDR3 sequences, roughly 14% of them appearing once. Sequencing was carried out using blood, either unsorted or a sorted T cell fraction (not recorded which). The receptors shown here come from a male donor with ankylosing spondylitis or in good health (not recorded which).

The J gene is TRBJ2-7, the V gene TRBV20-1; 7 bases are a match to TRBD1. After removal of 0 bases from V and 3 bases from J, the junction contained 5 bases not matched to a gene. The CDR3 has 14 residues. Germline V CDR1 and CDR2: DFQATT, SNEGSKA (reference sequence). The CDR3 loop is CSARDTGVHYEQYF. Here the CDR3 DNA reads TGCAGTGCTAGAGATACAGGGGTCCACTACGAGCAGTACTTC.

This clonotype was counted between two and nine times. The CDR3 sequence: CASRTERGLSGDTQYF. The CDR3 DNA reads as TGTGCCAGCAGGACAGAACGGGGACTTTCTGGAGATACGCAGTATTTT. J is TRBJ2-3 and V is TRBV6-1; maybe TRBD2 (6 bases). V shed 6 bases and J shed 5 bases, with 21 bases lying between them. Per the germline V gene, CDR1 is MNHNS and CDR2 is SASEGT. This CDR3 region has 16 residues.

V usage is TRBV11-2 and J usage is TRBJ1-2, with a weak D call TRBD1 (5 bases). V was shortened by 5 bases and J by 5 bases, with 12 bases between the two germline ends. This CDR3 has 13 amino acids. Looked up from germline, CDR1 is SGHAT and CDR2 is FQNNGV. This CDR3 reads CASSPGESYGYTF. The CDR3 DNA follows: TGTGCCAGCAGCCCGGGGGAGTCTTATGGCTACACCTTC.

The CDR3 loop is CSARDSRTSGGSLQYF. CDR3 DNA: TGCAGTGCTAGAGATTCCCGGACTAGCGGGGGTTCCCTCCAGTACTTC. The chain has TRBV20-1 and TRBJ2-5, with 13 bases that match TRBD2. CDR3 length equals 16 residues. Per germline, CDR1 DFQATT and CDR2 SNEGSKA (reference sequence). V shed 0 bases, J shed 10 bases, and the junction held 11 bases outside the gene matches.

J is TRBJ2-1 and V is TRBV20-1; no reliable D call. The CDR3 spans 14 residues. The germline CDR1 and CDR2 sequences are DFQATT and SNEGSKA (reference sequence). The V end was cut by 0 bases, the J end by 3 bases, with 9 bases between. CDR3 nucleotides: TGCAGTGCTAGAGATACGTCCATCTACAATGAGCAGTTCTTC. Protein: CSARDTSIYNEQFF.

This clonotype was counted only a few times. The chain has TRBV2 and TRBJ1-1; unclear D gene. CDR1 and CDR2 (germline): SNHLY, FYNNEI. With 10 bases removed from V and 4 bases from J, the gap between germline ends came to 13 bases. CDR3 length: 12 residues. The CDR3 protein is CATHRLGTEAFF. The CDR3 DNA follows: TGTGCCACCCACCGGTTGGGCACTGAAGCTTTCTTT.

V usage is TRBV19 and J usage is TRBJ2-6, with D possibly called TRBD1 or TRBD2 (5 bases each). The length of the CDR3 is 16 residues. Germline-derived CDR1 and CDR2 are LNHDA and SQIVND (reference sequence). The V end lost 10 bases, the J end lost 0 bases, and 16 bases lay between the germline ends. CDR3 amino acids: CATNPGRFSGANVLTF. The CDR3 region has the DNA TGTGCCACAAACCCGGGACGTTTCTCTGGGGCCAACGTCCTGACTTTC.

In regard to this clonotype: The junction differs from germline at one of its ends, possibly a read error. The rearrangement uses TRBV27 and TRBJ2-7, with TRBD2 matching over 12 bases. Per germline, CDR1 MNHEY and CDR2 SMNVEV (reference sequence). The CDR3 has 15 amino acids. The CDR3 loop reads CASKGLAGHSYEQYF. The CDR3 bases are TGCGCCAGCAAGGGACTAGCGGGCCATTCCTACGAGCAGTACTTC.

The V call is TRBV11-3, the J call TRBJ2-3; D gene ambiguous. CDR1 is SGHNT and CDR2 is YENEEA in the germline V gene. Trimming stripped 5 bases from V and 2 bases from J, with 11 bases between. This CDR3 is built from 14 residues. The CDR3 DNA reads TGTGCCAGCAGCCCCGAAGCTTACACAGATACGCAGTATTTT. The encoded protein is CASSPEAYTDTQYF.